The clone carrying this T cell receptor (beta chain) was recorded a few times. Its antigen is not identified. These data are taken from a study of PD-1 blockade in classical Hodgkin lymphoma. Across the whole study: The study gave patients nivolumab 3 mg/kg intravenously every 2 weeks. The study, taken as a whole, reports: There was a significant rise in CD4+ TCR diversity by C4D1, with no such rise for CD8+. Reports indicated that newly diagnosed patients had lower baseline TCR diversity than healthy donors did.

V was shortened by 2 bases and J by 4 bases, with 8 bases between the two germline ends. The CDR3 extends over 13 amino acids. Germline V lookup: CDR1 SEHNR, CDR2 FQNEAQ (reference sequence). Measured with immunoSEQ multiplex PCR; TCRdb has only the in-frame clones, and not every one. The repertoire holds approximately 26,000 clones, with more than 65% as singletons. Every patient was affected by relapse after autologous stem cell transplantation, while exposure to brentuximab vedotin was not uniform. This specimen consisted of peripheral blood mononuclear cells (PBMCs), obtained at baseline. The V call is TRBV7-9, the J call TRBJ1-2, with D uncertain. The sequence derives from a human donor with classical Hodgkin lymphoma. The CDR3 region has the DNA TGTGCCAGCAGCTTAATGGACGGCTATGGCTACACCTTC. Protein: CASSLMDGYGYTF.